These 26 T cell receptor beta chains came from one sample sequenced in a study of beta chain features in type 1 diabetes. The investigators reverse transcribed all of the isolated RNA, so they sequenced expressed TCRB transcripts. Sequencing used immunoSEQ multiplex PCR; TCRdb keeps in-frame clones, though not all of them. The repertoire consists of 200,000 to 300,000 clones, with about 63% occurring once and the leading ten covering around 0.05%. The sequenced sample consisted of naive CD4+ T cells from blood. The receptors originated from a young man in good health.

The V gene is TRBV5-1, the J gene TRBJ2-3, with 7 bases fitting TRBD2. The trim removed 1 base at V and 0 bases at J, leaving 2 bases unmatched. In germline, CDR1 is SGHRS, CDR2 YFSETQ. The CDR3 contains 15 residues. CDR3 sequence: CASSLLAESTDTQYF. The CDR3 DNA is TGCGCCAGCAGCTTGCTAGCGGAGAGCACAGATACGCAGTATTTT.

This clone came up once. V gene TRBV5-1 combines with J gene TRBJ2-1; D is undetermined. This CDR3 region has 15 residues. Trimming left V 0 bases short and J 3 bases short, with 10 bases between. From germline, CDR1 is SGHRS and CDR2 YFSETQ. The CDR3 region has the DNA TGCGCCAGCAGCTTGGCAGGTGACGTCTACAATGAGCAGTTCTTC. Amino acid sequence: CASSLAGDVYNEQFF.

The chain combines TRBV6-6 with TRBJ1-5; weak D call: TRBD1 (6 bases). The CDR3 runs 14 residues. Looked up from germline, CDR1 is MNHNY and CDR2 is SVGAGI (reference sequence). Trimming took 5 bases from V and 2 from J, leaving 10 bases between them. CDR3: CASSQGIGNQPQHF. CDR3 DNA sequence: TGTGCCAGCAGTCAGGGGATAGGCAATCAGCCCCAGCATTTT.

This chain joins TRBV30 and TRBJ2-5; 8 bases are a match to TRBD2. CDR3 length: 13 residues. The germline CDR1 and CDR2 sequences are GTSNPN and SVGIG (reference sequence). J gave up 5 bases and V 4 bases, and 6 bases lay outside the gene matches. The CDR3 DNA is TGTGCCTGGAACCGAGCGGGAGTTGAGACCCAGTACTTC. This sequence encodes CAWNRAGVETQYF.

V gene TRBV9 combines with J gene TRBJ2-1, with no clear D. The CDR3 is made up of 11 amino acids. Germline assignment: CDR1 SGDLS and CDR2 YYNGEE. The V and J ends lost 2 bases and 8 bases respectively, with 5 bases between them. The DNA for the CDR3 is TGTGCCAGCAGCGTTAAAGATGAGCAGTTCTTC. Protein sequence: CASSVKDEQFF. Drawing the rest from reference TRBV9 and TRBJ2-1, the complete variable domain is DSGVTQTPKHLITATGQRVTLRCSPRSGDLSVYWYQQSLDQGLQFLIQYYNGEERAKGNILERFSAQQFPDLHSELNLSSLELGDSALYFCASSVKDEQFFGPGTRLTVL.

The V and J genes are TRBV29-1 and TRBJ2-1; D gene ambiguous. Germline loops: CDR1 SQVTM, CDR2 ANQGSEA. The V end lost 1 base, the J end lost 7 bases, and 17 bases lay between the germline ends. The CDR3 has 15 amino acids. CDR3 bases: TGCAGCGTTGAAGGAGGAGCCCCCCTGAGAAATGAGCAGTTCTTC. Protein: CSVEGGAPLRNEQFF.

This chain links TRBV9 with TRBJ2-7; D is ambiguous. This CDR3 has 16 residues. The ends were cut back, 4 bases at V and 8 bases at J, with 25 bases in the middle. From germline, CDR1 is SGDLS and CDR2 YYNGEE. For the CDR3, the DNA is TGTGCCAGCAGCCTTGACTTCTCCCAAACGGGTGGAAAGCAGTACTTC. Translating gives CASSLDFSQTGGKQYF.

This clone turned up a few times. V usage is TRBV5-6 and J usage is TRBJ2-3; 13 positions agree with TRBD2. The V gene's germline CDR1 is SGHDT and CDR2 YYEEEE. The CDR3 sequence is 15 residues long. The junction had 1 base not matched to a gene; V was cut back by 4 bases and J by 2 bases. CDR3 loop: CASSGTSGVTDTQYF. CDR3 DNA: TGTGCCAGCAGCGGGACTAGCGGGGTCACAGATACGCAGTATTTT.

The chain has TRBV2 and TRBJ2-5, with D hard to call. Germline lookup yields CDR1 SNHLY and CDR2 FYNNEI. V was shortened by 6 bases and J by 2 bases, with 10 bases between the two germline ends. This CDR3 comprises 13 residues. The CDR3 region has the DNA TGTGCCAGCAGAAGGACCGTGCAAGAGACCCAGTACTTC. Translated: CASRRTVQETQYF.

The chain has TRBV5-1 and TRBJ2-5; 7 positions match TRBD1. CDR1 is SGHRS and CDR2 is YFSETQ in the germline V gene. V shed 4 bases, J shed 4 bases, and the junction held 7 bases outside the gene matches. The length of the CDR3 is 14 residues. The CDR3 region is CASSPGTEGETQYF. The CDR3 DNA is TGCGCCAGCAGCCCCGGGACAGAGGGAGAGACCCAGTACTTC.

The rearrangement uses TRBV29-1 and TRBJ2-7; tentatively, D is TRBD1 or TRBD2 (6 bases each). This CDR3 comprises 14 residues. Germline CDR1 SQVTM, CDR2 ANQGSEA. Trimming cost V 2 bases and J 3 bases, with 14 bases left between them. The CDR3 bases are TGCAGCGTTGAACGGGAGACAGGAAACTACGAGCAGTACTTC. This sequence encodes CSVERETGNYEQYF.

The gene calls are TRBV2 and TRBJ2-6, with D uncertain. V was cut by 6 bases and J by 1 base, with 13 bases left in between. Germline V gene data show CDR1 as SNHLY and CDR2 as FYNNEI. This CDR3 spans 16 amino acids. CDR3 region: CASRARLKSGANVLTF. The CDR3 region has the DNA TGTGCCAGCAGAGCGAGACTTAAATCTGGGGCCAACGTCCTGACTTTC. Looking up the rest from reference TRBV2 and TRBJ2-6 gives the full variable domain: EPEVTQTPSHQVTQMGQEVILRCVPISNHLYFYWYRQILGQKVEFLVSFYNNEISEKSEIFDDQFSVERPDGSNFTLKIRSTKLEDSAMYFCASRARLKSGANVLTFGAGSRLTVL.

The gene calls are TRBV14 and TRBJ1-4, with 7 bases lining up with TRBD1. The CDR3 totals 16 residues. The V gene's germline CDR1 is SGHDN and CDR2 FVKESK. Losses at the gene ends were 4 bases for V and 5 bases for J; bases not matched to a gene: 10. The CDR3 region has the DNA TGTGCCAGCAGCCCCCCCAGTGGCAGGGGGAATGAAAAACTGTTTTTT. This codes for CASSPPSGRGNEKLFF.

The chain links TRBV30 to TRBJ2-5; unclear D gene. This CDR3 is 11 amino acids long. V was clipped by 4 bases and J by 2 bases, with 5 bases between them. Germline V gene sequence: CDR1 GTSNPN, CDR2 SVGIG (reference sequence). The DNA for the CDR3 is TGTGCCTGGATCCAGCAAGAGACCCAGTACTTC. It codes for CAWIQQETQYF. Using reference TRBV30 and TRBJ2-5 for the parts outside the CDR3, the full variable domain is SQTIHQWPATLVQPVGSPLSLECTVEGTSNPNLYWYRQAAGRGLQLLFYSVGIGQISSEVPQNLSASRPQDRQFILSSKKLLLSDSGFYLCAWIQQETQYFGPGTRLLVL.

This clone was found once. The rearrangement joins TRBV29-1 to TRBJ2-3, with 9 bases lining up with TRBD1. The CDR3 length is 14 residues. Trimming at V came to 3 bases and at J to 7 bases, leaving 8 bases not matched to a gene. Germline CDR1 and CDR2: SQVTM and ANQGSEA. The CDR3 reads CSVEKDRGINTQYF. CDR3 DNA sequence: TGCAGCGTTGAGAAGGACAGGGGTATCAATACGCAGTATTTT.

The chain recombines TRBV7-8 with TRBJ2-7; D unresolved. This CDR3 is 13 amino acids long. Trimming stripped 0 bases from V and 3 bases from J, with 6 bases between. CDR1 is SGHVS and CDR2 is FQNEAQ in the germline V gene. Written as DNA, the CDR3 is TGTGCCAGCAGCTTAGCAGGGCTCTACGAGCAGTACTTC. Amino acids: CASSLAGLYEQYF.

The chain recombines TRBV15 with TRBJ2-7, with D possibly TRBD2 on 5 matching bases. With 2 bases removed from V and 4 bases from J, the gap between germline ends came to 15 bases. This CDR3 comprises 15 residues. Germline loops: CDR1 LNHNV, CDR2 YYDKDF (reference sequence). CDR3 in amino acids: CATSRTGKIEYEQYF. CDR3 bases: TGTGCCACCAGCAGAACCGGGAAAATAGAATACGAGCAGTACTTC.

This chain uses TRBV27 with TRBJ2-7, with 9 positions matching TRBD1. The CDR3 is 15 residues long. Germline CDR1 and CDR2: MNHEY and SMNVEV (reference sequence). V lost 5 bases and J lost 1; bases outside the gene matches: 6. CDR3 protein: CASSGRTGASYEQYF. As DNA, the CDR3 is TGTGCCAGCAGTGGGAGGACAGGGGCTTCCTACGAGCAGTACTTC.

The table lists this clone with a few counts. This chain uses TRBV29-1 with TRBJ2-7, with D uncertain. The germline V gene has CDR1 SQVTM and CDR2 ANQGSEA. Between the trimmed V and J ends, which lost 7 bases and 3 bases, there was a span of 13 bases. The CDR3 loop spans 12 amino acids. The CDR3 loop reads CSALRSIYEQYF. The CDR3 DNA is TGCAGCGCTCTACGATCCATCTACGAGCAGTACTTC.

This clone showed up just once. The chain recombines TRBV29-1 with TRBJ2-6, with 9 bases aligning to TRBD1. In germline, CDR1 is SQVTM, CDR2 ANQGSEA. With 2 bases clipped from V and 2 bases from J, the junction kept 4 bases outside the gene matches. The CDR3 sequence is 16 residues long. Here the CDR3 reads CSVELWDRAGANVLTF. The DNA of the CDR3 is TGCAGCGTTGAACTTTGGGACAGGGCTGGGGCCAACGTCCTGACTTTC.

This clone was observed a few times. The chain is built from TRBV6-1 and TRBJ2-6; D not resolved. The germline CDR1 and CDR2 sequences are MNHNS and SASEGT. This CDR3 is 12 amino acids long. Trimming pared 10 bases from V and 9 bases from J, leaving 13 bases between. The CDR3, as DNA: TGTGCCATCAGCGCAGTCGACAACGTCCTGACTTTC. Protein: CAISAVDNVLTF.

V is TRBV7-2 and J is TRBJ2-3; D may be TRBD1 (6 bases). Germline loops: CDR1 SGHTA, CDR2 FQGNSA. V was cut by 5 bases and J by 3 bases, with 15 bases left in between. This CDR3 has 15 residues. The DNA for the CDR3 is TGTGCCAGCAGCCGAGCGAGAGGGGGTACAGATACGCAGTATTTT. It is translated as CASSRARGGTDTQYF.

J is TRBJ2-5 and V is TRBV30; D possibly corresponds to TRBD2 (5 bases). Germline V gene sequence: CDR1 GTSNPN, CDR2 SVGIG (reference sequence). V lost 5 bases and J 4 bases, leaving 8 bases between the germline ends. This CDR3 contains 11 residues. CDR3 sequence: CAWGRLETQYF. The CDR3 region has the DNA TGTGCCTGGGGGAGACTAGAGACCCAGTACTTC.

Comment on this clone: The identical CDR3 is also encoded by other nucleotide sequences in the sample. The chain's CDR3 is CASSLGLAGSNEQFF. CDR3 coding DNA: TGTGCCAGCAGCTTAGGACTAGCGGGAAGCAATGAGCAGTTCTTC. The rearrangement links TRBV7-2 to TRBJ2-1, with 11 bases matching TRBD2. The CDR3 sequence is 15 residues long. After removal of 1 base from V and 6 bases from J, the junction contained 2 bases not matched to a gene. The germline gives CDR1 SGHTA, CDR2 FQGNSA.

This sequence joins TRBV30 and TRBJ2-5; 9 positions match TRBD1. Germline CDR1 GTSNPN, CDR2 SVGIG (reference sequence). The CDR3 covers 13 residues. Trimming took 0 bases from V and 5 from J; bases not matched to a gene: 1. CDR3 nucleotide sequence: TGTGCCTGGAGTGTGACAGGGGGTGAGACCCAGTACTTC. Its translation: CAWSVTGGETQYF.

The chain joins TRBV4-3 to TRBJ2-3; TRBD2 is a possible D gene (6 bases). Trimming took 4 bases from V and 5 from J, leaving 13 bases between them. Germline V gene sequence: CDR1 LGHNA, CDR2 YSLEER. CDR3 length: 14 amino acids. The CDR3 nucleotides read TGCGCCAGCAGCCTGGAGGGGTCAGGAGATACGCAGTATTTT. As protein: CASSLEGSGDTQYF.